The 13 T cell receptor beta chains below come from one sample, sequenced in a study of blood T cell repertoires in COVID-19. The assay was immunoSEQ multiplex PCR, and TCRdb's table has in-frame clones only and misses some. The sample yields 150,000 to 200,000 clones, approximately 87% seen once. Material: peripheral blood. These receptors were taken from a man aged 40-55 years with active or convalescent COVID-19.

DNA for the CDR3: TGTGCCAGCAGCGGGGCCCTCGGAAGGGATACGCAGTATTTT. It yields the protein CASSGALGRDTQYF. The V gene is TRBV5-4, the J gene TRBJ2-3; possible D gene TRBD1, 5 bases. This CDR3 has 14 residues. V shed 4 bases and J shed 6 bases, with 15 bases lying between them. The germline gives CDR1 SGHNT, CDR2 YYREEE (reference sequence).

This clone was seen only a few times. The chain carries TRBV24-1 and TRBJ2-5; the D is unclear. Germline assignment: CDR1 KGHDR and CDR2 SFDVKD. Between the trimmed V and J ends, which lost 1 base and 3 bases, there was a span of 11 bases. This CDR3 is 15 amino acids long. The CDR3 spells CATSDLSAAKETQYF. The CDR3 region has the DNA TGTGCCACCAGTGATTTATCTGCGGCGAAAGAGACCCAGTACTTC.

This chain joins TRBV3-1 (or the pseudogene TRBV3-2) and TRBJ1-2; 9 nucleotides match TRBD1. The ends lost 5 bases at V and 6 bases at J; junction bases unmatched: 4. Germline V gene lookup returns CDR1 LGHDT and CDR2 YNNKEL (reference sequence). CDR3 length equals 13 residues. Here the CDR3 reads CASSSQGAHGYTF. CDR3 sequence (DNA): TGTGCCAGCAGCTCACAGGGGGCTCATGGCTACACCTTC.

The chain has TRBV13 and TRBJ2-3; D possibly corresponds to TRBD2 (5 bases). From germline, CDR1 is PRHDT and CDR2 FYEKMQ (reference sequence). V lost 4 bases to trimming and J lost 5 bases, with 13 bases between them. The CDR3 spans 14 residues. In nucleotides, the CDR3 is TGTGCCAGCAGCTCTTTCCCCGAGGGAGATACGCAGTATTTT. This gives the protein CASSSFPEGDTQYF.

This clone has more than one count but fewer than ten. This chain joins TRBV13 and TRBJ2-7, with a possible D match to TRBD1 (5 bases). The CDR3 runs 12 residues. Trimming removed 5 bases from V and 3 bases from J, with 8 bases in between. Germline V gene data show CDR1 as PRHDT and CDR2 as FYEKMQ (reference sequence). The CDR3 DNA reads TGTGCCAGCAGCAAAGACAGCTACGAGCAGTACTTC. Translating it yields CASSKDSYEQYF. Supplemented by reference TRBV13 and TRBJ2-7, the full variable domain reads AAGVIQSPRHLIKEKRETATLKCYPIPRHDTVYWYQQGPGQDPQFLISFYEKMQSDKGSIPDRFSAQQFSDYHSELNMSSLELGDSALYFCASSKDSYEQYFGPGTRLTVT.

This chain links TRBV7-9 with TRBJ1-1; D is perhaps TRBD1 (5 bases). Germline lookup yields CDR1 SEHNR and CDR2 FQNEAQ (reference sequence). There are 17 residues in the CDR3. The V gene lost 3 bases and the J gene lost 2 bases, with 19 bases spanning the gap. CDR3 in DNA: TGTGCCAGCAGCTTTGGGGACGGGCGGGGATTAAACACTGAAGCTTTCTTT. Translated: CASSFGDGRGLNTEAFF.

This CDR3 reads CASSLEWGHNSPLHF. CDR3 coding DNA: TGTGCCAGCAGCTTAGAGTGGGGGCATAATTCACCCCTCCACTTT. This chain connects TRBV11-2 to TRBJ1-6; D perhaps matches TRBD1 (6 bases). Trimming pared 0 bases from V and 5 bases from J, leaving 8 bases between. The CDR3 extends over 15 amino acids. Germline CDR1 is SGHAT and CDR2 is FQNNGV.

The count of this clone is one. The V gene is TRBV3-1 (or the pseudogene TRBV3-2), the J gene TRBJ2-3; no reliable D call. Germline CDR1 is LGHDT and CDR2 is YNNKEL (reference sequence). Trimming cost V 5 bases and J 1 base, with 10 bases left between them. CDR3 length: 14 amino acids. Here the CDR3 DNA reads TGTGCCAGCAGCTTCACCGAGGGCACAGATACGCAGTATTTT. It translates to CASSFTEGTDTQYF.

V is TRBV9 and J is TRBJ1-1; D uncertain. Trimming pared 4 bases from V and 0 bases from J, leaving 7 bases between. The CDR3 totals 13 residues. CDR1 is SGDLS and CDR2 is YYNGEE in the germline V gene. The CDR3 is CASSTQMNTEAFF. CDR3 bases: TGTGCCAGCAGCACCCAGATGAACACTGAAGCTTTCTTT.

This chain links TRBV5-4 with TRBJ1-2; 7 nucleotides agree with TRBD1. Trimming at V came to 3 bases and at J to 5 bases, leaving 1 base not matched to a gene. The germline V gene has CDR1 SGHNT and CDR2 YYREEE (reference sequence). This CDR3 has 12 amino acids. This chain's CDR3 is CASSSGQYGYTF. CDR3 sequence (DNA): TGTGCCAGCAGCTCGGGACAGTATGGCTACACCTTC. Supplemented by reference TRBV5-4 and TRBJ1-2, the full variable domain reads ETGVTQSPTHLIKTRGQQVTLRCSSQSGHNTVSWYQQALGQGPQFIFQYYREEENGRGNFPPRFSGLQFPNYSSELNVNALELDDSALYLCASSSGQYGYTFGSGTRLTVV.

The CDR3: CASSQEGLALDTQYF. CDR3 sequence (DNA): TGTGCCAGCAGCCAAGAGGGACTAGCATTAGATACGCAGTATTTT. J is TRBJ2-3 and V is TRBV3-1 (or the pseudogene TRBV3-2), with 9 bases aligning to TRBD2. This CDR3 comprises 15 residues. The junction had 3 bases not matched to a gene; V was cut back by 0 bases and J by 5 bases. CDR1 LGHDT and CDR2 YNNKEL come from the germline V gene (reference sequence).

The rearrangement links TRBV4-1 to TRBJ2-7; a weak D match, TRBD1 (6 bases). This CDR3 has 16 residues. Germline CDR1 reads MGHRA; CDR2 reads YSYEKL. With 0 bases removed from V and 3 bases from J, the gap between germline ends came to 15 bases. The DNA for the CDR3 is TGCGCCAGCAGCCAAGAATACGGGACAACCCTCTACGAGCAGTACTTC. It yields the protein CASSQEYGTTLYEQYF.

This chain connects TRBV12-3 or TRBV12-4 to TRBJ2-7; no clear D. Trimming removed 0 bases from V and 0 bases from J, with 3 bases in between. The CDR3 is 13 residues long. The CDR3, as DNA: TGTGCCAGCAGTTTAGCCTTCTCCTACGAGCAGTACTTC. Translating gives CASSLAFSYEQYF.